The rows below give T cell receptor beta chains drawn from one sample of a study of blood T cells in healthy people across ages. TCRdb itself ran the 5' RACE reads through MiXCR, one entry per CDR3 protein. The sample contains hundreds of thousands of distinct CDR3 sequences, 58% of which appear only once. The source material was blood. All receptors derive from a man in his fifties or sixties in good health. Each CDR3 is given without its conserved first and last residue.

J gene: TRBJ2-6
V gene: TRBV11-2
CDR3 protein: ASSQPPVRANVLT

J gene: TRBJ1-4
V gene: TRBV7-2
CDR3 protein: ASSLVAGGDEKLF

J gene: TRBJ2-5
V gene: TRBV5-1
CDR3 protein: ASKPRGGQETQY

J gene: TRBJ2-4
V gene: TRBV4-1
CDR3 protein: ASSPEWGGRNIQY

J gene: TRBJ1-2
V gene: TRBV20-1
CDR3 protein: SARGEPYGYT

J gene: TRBJ2-7
V gene: TRBV7-2
CDR3 protein: ASSLFGTGVYEQY

J gene: TRBJ2-7
V gene: TRBV6-1
CDR3 protein: ASSAAGTGVYEQY

J gene: TRBJ2-4
V gene: TRBV12-3/TRBV12-4
CDR3 protein: ASSWTSGGTREQY

J gene: TRBJ2-3
V gene: TRBV24-1
CDR3 protein: ATSDPGQGSTDTQY

J gene: TRBJ2-1
V gene: TRBV5-1
CDR3 protein: ASSRRAGDLNEQF

J gene: TRBJ2-7
V gene: TRBV9
CDR3 protein: ASSAGTGVGEQY

J gene: TRBJ1-6
V gene: TRBV4-2
CDR3 protein: ASSQEPDPNSPLH

J gene: TRBJ2-3
V gene: TRBV29-1
CDR3 protein: SVRGGDTQY

J gene: TRBJ1-1
V gene: TRBV11-2
CDR3 protein: ASSRRDDGTEAF

J gene: TRBJ2-1
V gene: TRBV5-1
CDR3 protein: ASSPQPPGANEQF

J gene: TRBJ2-5
V gene: TRBV20-1
CDR3 protein: SAVRGASTRGQRETQY

J gene: TRBJ2-7
V gene: TRBV7-9
CDR3 protein: ASSLARQYEQY

J gene: TRBJ2-3
V gene: TRBV12-3/TRBV12-4
CDR3 protein: ASSPQRGRADTEY

J gene: TRBJ2-1
V gene: TRBV6-4
CDR3 protein: ASSDMGGSSYNEQF

J gene: TRBJ2-5
V gene: TRBV5-1
CDR3 protein: ASSLGGVRLIETQY

J gene: TRBJ2-1
V gene: TRBV29-1
CDR3 protein: SVEYGSYNEQF

J gene: TRBJ2-1
V gene: TRBV24-1
CDR3 protein: ATSDSLNEQF

J gene: TRBJ2-7
V gene: TRBV20-1
CDR3 protein: SADWGSSGY

J gene: TRBJ1-4
V gene: TRBV12-3/TRBV12-4
CDR3 protein: ASSSGQGPRKLF